This T cell receptor beta chain appears in the sequencing data of a study of T cell repertoires in cytomegalovirus infection. Turning to the study itself: The study used recently identified HLA-C-restricted and well-studied HLA-B-restricted CMV epitopes. Based on public TCR beta signatures, there were indications of CMV infection and of a matching HLA type.

General study results and limits: Based on cumulative public TCR beta family frequency, carriers of CMV plus the relevant HLA were identified. Dominating the ex vivo response were TCR beta clonotypes that were CMV-specific and HLA-C-restricted.

This clonotype was counted a few times. Its specificity is unknown. A single record per CDR3 protein comes from TCRdb applying MiXCR to the reads. The sample consists of about 770,000 distinct CDR3 sequences, just under 30% of them appearing once. The V gene lost 1 base and the J gene lost 1 base, with 14 bases spanning the gap. This CDR3 has 17 amino acids. Per the germline V gene, CDR1 is MNHNY and CDR2 is SVGAGI (reference sequence). The sample in question was cultured CD8+ T cells from PBMCs, obtained from culture after CMV antigen stimulation. This chain links TRBV6-6 with TRBJ1-5; no reliable D call. The receptor was derived from a human donor in good health (CMV status not recorded). Some clones in this sample may be carry-over from other donors' samples. In DNA form, the CDR3 reads TGTGCCAGCAGTTACTACCCAGTCGGAGAGAGCAATCAGCCCCAGCATTTT. It specifies CASSYYPVGESNQPQHF.